The clone carrying this T cell receptor (beta chain) was seen at least ten times. Its antigen is still unknown. The data originate from a study of T cells in Graves' hyperthyroidism and ophthalmopathy. Study outcomes and limitations: From stable hyperthyroidism, ophthalmopathy was separated by a 13 V-J model. In the blood, most expanded thyroid clonotypes above 0.001 appeared as well.

The CDR3 sequence is 14 residues long. Germline V CDR1 and CDR2: GTSNPN, SVGIG (reference sequence). V shed 3 bases and J 3 bases; nucleotides not matched to a gene: 6. The source material, RNA transcripts, was used to amplify TCR beta CDR3 regions. The HTBI primer set drove a first-round RT-PCR of the TCR CDR3. TCRdb reanalysed the multiplex PCR reads using MiXCR and keeps one entry per CDR3 protein. The sample lists some 300,000 distinct CDR3 sequences, approximately 17% seen once, with 33% in the top ten. This TCR came from a man younger than 45 with Graves' hyperthyroidism. This chain links TRBV30 with TRBJ2-3, with 7 positions matching TRBD2. Sequencing was carried out using blood. CDR3 coding DNA: TGTGCCTGGAGGGGGAGGGTGAGGACAGATACGCAGTATTTT. This sequence encodes CAWRGRVRTDTQYF.